A selection of T cell receptor beta chains follows, all from one sample in a study of T-cell memory formation after mild COVID-19. One entry per CDR3 protein, called by TCRdb with MiXCR from the 5' RACE reads. The sample carries 310,000 or so distinct CDR3 sequences, 15% recorded once. The sequenced sample consisted of PBMCs or a T cell subset sorted from them (not recorded which). These receptors all stem from a man younger than 35 who had mild COVID-19 (a few samples of this study predate the infection). Cell type and time point are not known. Each CDR3 is given with its conserved first and last residue. D genes are given only for firm matches. Some rows mark clone size as missing; the rest say once, few, many or name a class of expanded clone.

TGTGCCAGCAGCTGGGGGGCTAGCACAGATACGCAGTATTTT	CASSWGASTDTQYF	TRBV7-2	.	many	14	TRBJ2-3
TGTGCCAGCAGCTCTATGCTATACAGGGGAGGAGATACGCAGTATTTT	CASSSMLYRGGDTQYF	TRBV7-9	.	few	16	TRBJ2-3
TGTGCCAGCAGCGTAGACGGGTTCACAGATACGCAGTATTTT	CASSVDGFTDTQYF	TRBV9	.	.	14	TRBJ2-3
TGTGCCACCAGCATATACAGGGGGCAAGAGACCCAGTACTTC	CATSIYRGQETQYF	TRBV15	TRBD1	.	14	TRBJ2-5
TGTGCCAGCAGCCAAACAGGGACCGGCCAGCCCCAGCATTTT	CASSQTGTGQPQHF	TRBV7-9	.	many	14	TRBJ1-5
TGTGCCAGCAGCTTCCTGACTTTCACTGAAGCTTTCTTT	CASSFLTFTEAFF	TRBV7-3	.	few	13	TRBJ1-1
TGCGCCAGCAGCCATCCGATAAGCACAGATACGCAGTATTTT	CASSHPISTDTQYF	TRBV4-1	.	.	14	TRBJ2-3
TGCGCCAGTGGATACCAAGGGAACACTGAAGCTTTCTTT	CASGYQGNTEAFF	TRBV5-1	.	few	13	TRBJ1-1
TGTGCCAGCAGCTCGGGGACAGGCGACTACGAGCAGTACTTC	CASSSGTGDYEQYF	TRBV5-1	TRBD1	many	14	TRBJ2-7
TGTGCCAGCAGCTTATTGCAAAACACTGAAGCTTTCTTT	CASSLLQNTEAFF	TRBV11-2	.	.	13	TRBJ1-1
TGCAGTGCTCGATCCGTCCCGGAGAGGGACTATGGCTACACCTTC	CSARSVPERDYGYTF	TRBV20-1	.	.	15	TRBJ1-2
TGCGCCAGCAGCCCACAGGGGGGGGACGAGCAGTACTTC	CASSPQGGDEQYF	TRBV5-1	.	.	13	TRBJ2-7
TGTGCCAGCAGCTCCCGCCCGGAGGGGGCTCACACAGATACGCAGTATTTT	CASSSRPEGAHTDTQYF	TRBV13	.	.	17	TRBJ2-3
TGTGCCAGCAGTAATCCAGACCGGGCCCTGGGTGGCTACACCTTC	CASSNPDRALGGYTF	TRBV7-9	.	.	15	TRBJ1-2
TGCAGCGTTGGGGACAGGAACTATGGCTACACCTTC	CSVGDRNYGYTF	TRBV29-1	TRBD1	few	12	TRBJ1-2
TGCAGTGCTAGAGCACAGATCTATAATTCACCCCTCCACTTT	CSARAQIYNSPLHF	TRBV20-1	.	.	14	TRBJ1-6
TGCGCCAGCAGCGGAACCGGGACAGTGAGCACCGGGGAGCTGTTTTTT	CASSGTGTVSTGELFF	TRBV5-1	TRBD1	many	16	TRBJ2-2
TGTGCCAGCAGCGCGGGTTTGGGTTTTGACTACACCTTC	CASSAGLGFDYTF	TRBV14	.	few	13	TRBJ1-2
TGCGCCAGCGGACCATCGGGTTATGGTGAGCAGTTCTTC	CASGPSGYGEQFF	TRBV5-1	.	.	13	TRBJ2-1
TGTGCCAGCAGCTTGGGCGTCGCAGGGGCGGAGACCCAGTACTTC	CASSLGVAGAETQYF	TRBV5-5	.	.	15	TRBJ2-5
TGTGCCAGCAGCCCGGATGGGGGGTCTCGAGCCTACGAGCAGTACTTC	CASSPDGGSRAYEQYF	TRBV5-4	.	few	16	TRBJ2-7
TGTGCCACCAGCAGAGGGGACAGTTTGAACACTGAAGCTTTCTTT	CATSRGDSLNTEAFF	TRBV15	TRBD1	.	15	TRBJ1-1
TGCGCCAGCAGCTTGCGGAGCGGCCCCTACAATGAGCAGTTCTTC	CASSLRSGPYNEQFF	TRBV5-1	.	.	15	TRBJ2-1
TGTGCCAGCAGTTTATTCCCGAGTTCCTATAATTCACCCCTCCACTTT	CASSLFPSSYNSPLHF	TRBV27	.	.	16	TRBJ1-6
TGTGCCAGCAGCCGCATCCACTCGCAGGGGGATGAGCAGTTCTTC	CASSRIHSQGDEQFF	TRBV7-9	TRBD1	few	15	TRBJ2-1
TGTGCTAGCAGCTGGGGAGAAGGGGGTGAGCAGTTCTTC	CASSWGEGGEQFF	TRBV7-7	.	many	13	TRBJ2-1
TGTGCCAGCAGCCAAGTCCGCACAGGGGAGACCCAGTACTTC	CASSQVRTGETQYF	TRBV4-2	.	.	14	TRBJ2-5
TGTGCCAGCAGCCGACAGAGCAATCAGCCCCAGCATTTT	CASSRQSNQPQHF	TRBV7-2	.	many	13	TRBJ1-5
TGCGCCAGCACAGGGTCGGGGGCTGAAGCTTTCTTT	CASTGSGAEAFF	TRBV5-1	.	.	12	TRBJ1-1
TGTGCCAGCAGTATAATAGGCCCACATGGTAGCAATCAGCCCCAGCATTTT	CASSIIGPHGSNQPQHF	TRBV28	.	.	17	TRBJ1-5
TGCAGTGCCACCCCACAGGGGCAAGAGACCCAGTACTTC	CSATPQGQETQYF	TRBV20-1	TRBD1	few	13	TRBJ2-5
TGCGCCAGCAGCGCGGGACTAGCGGGGGGGCCGAACACCGGGGAGCTGTTTTTT	CASSAGLAGGPNTGELFF	TRBV5-1	TRBD2	.	18	TRBJ2-2
TGTGCTAGTGGTTTGGGCAGTCCGTACGAGCAGTACTTC	CASGLGSPYEQYF	TRBV12-5	.	few	13	TRBJ2-7
TGCAGCGTTGGGGACAGGGGGCCGCTCGAGCAGTACTTC	CSVGDRGPLEQYF	TRBV29-1	TRBD1	few	13	TRBJ2-7
TGCGCCAGAAGGACAGTACAGTTCTTC	CARRTVQFF	TRBV5-1	.	once	9	TRBJ2-1
TGTGCCAGCTCACCATTGGGGGAAGGCTACACCTTC	CASSPLGEGYTF	TRBV18	.	few	12	TRBJ1-2
TGCGCCAGCAGCCACCAGGGGACAGCTTCTGGAAACACCATATATTTT	CASSHQGTASGNTIYF	TRBV5-1	TRBD1	few	16	TRBJ1-3
TGTGCCAGCAACCTAGACAGGGACCACTATGGCTACACCTTC	CASNLDRDHYGYTF	TRBV12-3/TRBV12-4	TRBD1	.	14	TRBJ1-2
TGTGCCAGCAGCTTATCGCGGACAGGGGGAAGGACTGAAGCTTTCTTT	CASSLSRTGGRTEAFF	TRBV7-6	TRBD1	many	16	TRBJ1-1
TGCGCCAGCAGTCCGAGGACGGACAGAGACACCGGGGAGCTGTTTTTT	CASSPRTDRDTGELFF	TRBV5-1	.	.	16	TRBJ2-2
TGTGCCAGCAGTTTTAGTTTCCAGAGTGCCTATGGCTACACCTTC	CASSFSFQSAYGYTF	TRBV12-3/TRBV12-4	.	.	15	TRBJ1-2
TGCAGCGTCGGGACCGAAACGCAGAACACTGAAGCTTTCTTT	CSVGTETQNTEAFF	TRBV29-1	.	.	14	TRBJ1-1
TGTGCCAGCTCACCGGGCCGTCAGCAAGGCGCTGAAGCTTTCTTT	CASSPGRQQGAEAFF	TRBV18	.	.	15	TRBJ1-1
TGTGCCAGCAGTTACTCGGCGAATAACAATCAGCCCCAGCATTTT	CASSYSANNNQPQHF	TRBV6-5	.	.	15	TRBJ1-5
TGTGCCAGCAGCTTAGTAGCCCGGGGGGGACCAGATACGCAGTATTTT	CASSLVARGGPDTQYF	TRBV7-2	TRBD2	.	16	TRBJ2-3
TGCAGTGCTGTTACAGGTGGGAAGGAGACCCAGTACTTC	CSAVTGGKETQYF	TRBV20-1	.	.	13	TRBJ2-5
TGTGCCACCAGTGACCACAGGGGAGGCACAGATACGCAGTATTTT	CATSDHRGGTDTQYF	TRBV24-1	TRBD1	.	15	TRBJ2-3
TGCGCCAGCAGCCAAGAGGTCGGGGTCCAAGAGACCCAGTACTTC	CASSQEVGVQETQYF	TRBV4-3	.	few	15	TRBJ2-5
TGTGCCAGCTCACAGTCGAGGGGAGATCAGCCCCAGCATTTT	CASSQSRGDQPQHF	TRBV18	.	.	14	TRBJ1-5
TGTGCCAGCAGCTTCGTCGGGGGCACTCAGGATGAGCAGTTCTTC	CASSFVGGTQDEQFF	TRBV7-2	.	few	15	TRBJ2-1
.	CASSYSTFGAYGYTF	TRBV6-6	.	.	15	TRBJ1-2
TGTGCCACCAGCAGGGGAGGTACAGATACGCAGTATTTT	CATSRGGTDTQYF	TRBV15	.	.	13	TRBJ2-3
TGTGCCAGCAGTGACAGAAACCCAGGGGGTTCACCCCTCCACTTT	CASSDRNPGGSPLHF	TRBV6-1	TRBD1	.	15	TRBJ1-6
TGTGCCAGCAGCCAAGATCTGCGGGGGCCCAGTGAGCAGTTCTTC	CASSQDLRGPSEQFF	TRBV3-1	.	many	15	TRBJ2-1
TGTGCCAGTAGACCCGGTCGGACAGGGACCCTGCCCCAGCATTTT	CASRPGRTGTLPQHF	TRBV19	TRBD1	few	15	TRBJ1-5